A single T cell receptor (beta chain) is shown here with its context. The data originate from a study of blood T cell repertoires in COVID-19. The wider study: Acute and convalescent COVID-19 specimens originated in the United States, Italy and Spain. The cDNA or gDNA used as material had been derived from T cells, B-cell-depleted T cells, or PBMCs.

In the authors' workflow: Amplifying reference gene primers gave estimates of nucleated cell counts. Sequenced by immunoSEQ multiplex PCR; TCRdb stores in-frame clones only, minus some. From that table come the V and J calls and clone size; the DNA was used to work out D and trimming. Among 100,000 or so clones, roughly 80% were seen once, and the ten largest hold 20% to 25%. CDR1 and CDR2 from the germline V gene are SGDLS and YYNGEE. J was trimmed by 3 bases and V by 4 bases; bases with no gene match: 6. The CDR3 is 15 amino acids. The specimen sequenced was peripheral blood. The rearrangement joins TRBV9 to TRBJ1-2; 10 bases are a match to TRBD1. The receptor was derived from a man aged 65-85 years with active or convalescent COVID-19. For the CDR3, the DNA is TGTGCCAGCAGCCCCCAGACAGGGGGCCACTATGGCTACACCTTC. Encoded protein: CASSPQTGGHYGYTF.